This record covers a single T cell receptor (beta chain). Antigen: not known. At deep level, the assay was performed. Generated by immunoSEQ multiplex PCR, the TCRdb table keeps only in-frame clones and is missing some. The sample holds some 2.1 million clones, around 95% seen once. These data originate in a study of shared clonotypes between healthy human individuals. The ends were cut back, 4 bases at V and 3 bases at J, with 16 bases in the middle. Germline V gene sequence: CDR1 ENHRY, CDR2 SYGVKD. CDR3 size: 15 residues. General observations from the study: Clonotypes shared by all four sorted-subset donors had higher generation probabilities than non-shared clonotypes. Depth was large, yet rarefaction showed that sorted-subset sequencing was incomplete.

Sequencing was carried out using naive CD4+ T cells sorted from blood. Noted subset: CD45RA+ positively selected. The TCR sequence derives from a man aged 18-30 years in good health. The chain joins TRBV10-3 to TRBJ2-7, with D possibly being TRBD1 or TRBD2 (6 bases each). The CDR3 DNA reads as TGTGCCATCAGTGGGGGGGTCGGACAGTACTACGAGCAGTACTTC. This sequence encodes CAISGGVGQYYEQYF.